This T cell receptor (beta chain) was sequenced for a study of CD8+ T cells in alopecia areata. Treatment defined: oral pan-JAK inhibitor, 5-10 mg twice daily. Peripheral blood, together with lesional scalp punch biopsies, was collected from alopecia areata patients. The CDR3 totals 17 residues. V was trimmed by 1 base and J by 0 bases, leaving 13 bases between them. CDR1 is MGHRA and CDR2 is YSYEKL in the germline V gene. Sequencing templates came from extracted RNA that was reverse transcribed into cDNA. Sequencing was performed with immunoSEQ multiplex PCR; in TCRdb, only in-frame clones are kept and a portion is missing. The sample holds about 150,000 clones, about 59% seen once.

This specimen was CD8+ T cells sorted from blood, taken at week 4, from a patient treated with tofacitinib. The rearrangement joins TRBV4-1 to TRBJ1-3; no reliable D call. The receptor comes from a human donor with alopecia areata. The CDR3 coding sequence is TGCGCCAGCAGCCAAGCTGCTTCGTCGGGCTCTGGAAACACCATATATTTT. The encoded protein is CASSQAASSGSGNTIYF.